This T cell receptor beta chain was captured in a study of blood T cell repertoires in COVID-19. Whole-study context: Italy, Spain and the United States were the sources of the convalescent and acute COVID-19 samples. Nucleic acid was either cDNA or gDNA, and it came from T cells, B-cell-depleted T cells, or PBMCs.

How the authors handled the data: Amplification of reference gene primers provided the estimated nucleated cell counts. Libraries were prepared by immunoSEQ multiplex PCR; TCRdb keeps only in-frame clonotypes and omits some of them. The DNA gave D and trimming, while V, J and clone size come from that table. The sample consists of roughly 290,000 clones, around 88% of them appearing once. Sequencing used peripheral blood. The source of this sequence is a woman aged 25 to 39 who had recovered from COVID-19.

The CDR3 here is CASTTGNRETFF. For the CDR3, the DNA is TGTGCCAGTACGACAGGAAATAGGGAAACTTTCTTT. V and J are TRBV19 and TRBJ1-1, with D maybe TRBD1 (6 bases). Germline CDR1 reads LNHDA; CDR2 reads SQIVND (reference sequence). The CDR3 totals 12 residues. V lost 7 bases to trimming and J lost 12 bases, with 18 bases between them.